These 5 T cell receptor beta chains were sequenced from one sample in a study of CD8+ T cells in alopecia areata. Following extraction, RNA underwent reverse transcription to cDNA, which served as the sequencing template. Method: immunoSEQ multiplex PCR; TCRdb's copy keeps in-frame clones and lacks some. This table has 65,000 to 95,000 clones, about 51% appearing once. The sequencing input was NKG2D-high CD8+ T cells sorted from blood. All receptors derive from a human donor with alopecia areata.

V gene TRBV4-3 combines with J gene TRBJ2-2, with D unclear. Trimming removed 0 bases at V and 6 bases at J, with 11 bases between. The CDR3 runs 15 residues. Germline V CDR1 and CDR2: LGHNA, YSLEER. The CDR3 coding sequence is TGCGCCAGCAGCCAAGATAAACTCATCCCCGGGGAGCTGTTTTTT. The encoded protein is CASSQDKLIPGELFF.

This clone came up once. CDR3 residues: CASSFSETGEQYF. Here the CDR3 DNA reads TGTGCCAGCAGTTTTTCAGAGACGGGCGAGCAGTACTTC. The genes are TRBV27 and TRBJ2-7; D gene uncertain. CDR1 is MNHEY, CDR2 SMNVEV, per germline (reference sequence). The CDR3 runs to 13 residues. The ends were cut back, 3 bases at V and 6 bases at J, with 12 bases in the middle.

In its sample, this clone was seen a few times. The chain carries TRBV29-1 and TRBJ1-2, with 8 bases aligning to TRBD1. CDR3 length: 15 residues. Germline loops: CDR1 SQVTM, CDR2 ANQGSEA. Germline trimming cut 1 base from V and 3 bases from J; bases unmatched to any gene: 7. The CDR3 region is CSVEGSGQGDYGYTF. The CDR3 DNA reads TGCAGCGTTGAAGGGTCTGGACAGGGTGACTATGGCTACACCTTC.

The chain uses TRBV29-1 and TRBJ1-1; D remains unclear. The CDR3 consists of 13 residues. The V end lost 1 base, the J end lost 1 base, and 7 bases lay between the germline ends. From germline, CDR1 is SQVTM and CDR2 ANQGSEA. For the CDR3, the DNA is TGCAGCGTTGAAGGTTTGGGGAACACTGAAGCTTTCTTT. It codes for CSVEGLGNTEAFF.

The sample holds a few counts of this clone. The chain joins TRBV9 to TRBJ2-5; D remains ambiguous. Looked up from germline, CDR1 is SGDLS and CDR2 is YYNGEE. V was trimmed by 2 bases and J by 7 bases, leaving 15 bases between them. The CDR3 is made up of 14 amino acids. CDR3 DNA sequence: TGTGCCAGCAGCGTCCAAGGAAGCATGGGGACCCAGTACTTC. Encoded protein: CASSVQGSMGTQYF. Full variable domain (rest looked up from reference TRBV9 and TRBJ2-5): DSGVTQTPKHLITATGQRVTLRCSPRSGDLSVYWYQQSLDQGLQFLIQYYNGEERAKGNILERFSAQQFPDLHSELNLSSLELGDSALYFCASSVQGSMGTQYFGPGTRLLVL.